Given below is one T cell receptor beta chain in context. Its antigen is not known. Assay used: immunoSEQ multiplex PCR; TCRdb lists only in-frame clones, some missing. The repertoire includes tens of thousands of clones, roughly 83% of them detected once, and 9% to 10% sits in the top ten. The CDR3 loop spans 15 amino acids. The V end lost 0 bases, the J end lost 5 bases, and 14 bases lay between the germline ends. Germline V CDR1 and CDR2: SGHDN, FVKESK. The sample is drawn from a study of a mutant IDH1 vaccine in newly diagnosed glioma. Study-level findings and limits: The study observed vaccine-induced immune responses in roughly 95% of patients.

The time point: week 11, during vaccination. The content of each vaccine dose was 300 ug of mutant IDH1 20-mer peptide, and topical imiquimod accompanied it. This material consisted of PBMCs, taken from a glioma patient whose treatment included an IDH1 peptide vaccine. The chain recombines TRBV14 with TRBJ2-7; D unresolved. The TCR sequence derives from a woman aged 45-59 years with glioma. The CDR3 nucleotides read TGTGCCAGCAGCCAAGAAGCAGGTTCCGTTGACGAGCAGTACTTC. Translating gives CASSQEAGSVDEQYF.